This T cell receptor (beta chain) was identified in a study of blood T cell repertoires in COVID-19. Background on the study: The analysed material was cDNA or gDNA that came from T cells, B-cell-depleted T cells, or PBMCs.

The CDR3 length is 13 residues. V shed 7 bases, J shed 6 bases, and the junction held 5 bases outside the gene matches. From germline, CDR1 is MNHEY and CDR2 SVGAGI. Produced via immunoSEQ multiplex PCR; TCRdb's table is partial and in-frame only. The sample lists around 59,000 clones; around 79% were seen once. Sequenced sample: peripheral blood. The source is a human donor in a cohort sampled during active COVID-19. V and J are TRBV6-5 and TRBJ1-5, with TRBD1 identical over 8 bases. The CDR3 is CASTRTGSQPQHF. The CDR3 DNA sequence: TGTGCCAGCACCCGGACAGGGAGTCAGCCCCAGCATTTT.